This T cell receptor beta chain was obtained from a study of T cell responses to AZD1222 COVID-19 vaccine. Clones were read by immunoSEQ multiplex PCR, and TCRdb kept only the in-frame ones, dropping some. The table lists about 72,000 clones, roughly 84% of them singletons. There are 13 residues in the CDR3. The V end was cut by 3 bases, the J end by 4 bases, with 9 bases between. Germline V lookup: CDR1 WNHNN, CDR2 SYGVQD (reference sequence). This TCR derives from an adult in good health. The gene calls are TRBV10-1 and TRBJ1-1; D is undetermined. Sequences were derived from peripheral blood, sampled on day 0 of AZD1222 vaccination. DNA for the CDR3: TGCGCCAGCAGTGACGAGTTCGGCACTGAAGCTTTCTTT. Amino acids: CASSDEFGTEAFF.